The 26 T cell receptor beta chains listed next were all sequenced from one sample in a study of T cells in Graves' hyperthyroidism and ophthalmopathy. RNA transcripts were the template for amplifying TCR beta CDR3 regions. The primer set for the first-round RT-PCR of the TCR CDR3 was HTBI. MiXCR was run by TCRdb on the multiplex PCR reads, yielding one entry per CDR3 protein. The sample has around 800,000 distinct CDR3 sequences, about two fifths seen once. Source material: blood. The receptor set was obtained from a man aged 18-30 years with Graves' hyperthyroidism.

This clonotype was observed a few times. The chain joins TRBV7-3 to TRBJ1-1; D remains ambiguous. V was cut by 5 bases and J by 1 base, with 11 bases left in between. Germline CDR1 and CDR2: SGHTA and FQGTGA. There are 14 residues in the CDR3. CDR3 in DNA: TGTGCCAGCAGCCCCGTTGGAAGGAACACTGAAGCTTTCTTT. It specifies CASSPVGRNTEAFF.

This clonotype has ten or more counts. V and J are TRBV29-1 and TRBJ1-1; D is uncertain. Deletions cut 4 bases from V and 6 bases from J, with 18 bases between. This CDR3 has 14 amino acids. CDR1 is SQVTM and CDR2 is ANQGSEA in the germline V gene. CDR3 nucleotides: TGCAGCGTTGGGGTGTTTGGTGGTGGGGCTGAAGCTTTCTTT. It specifies CSVGVFGGGAEAFF.

The V gene is TRBV11-1, the J gene TRBJ2-5; 10 positions match TRBD2. The J segment lost 4 bases and the V segment lost 1 base, leaving 9 bases of the junction unmatched. Germline V gene lookup returns CDR1 SGHAT and CDR2 FQDESV (reference sequence). CDR3 length equals 17 residues. The CDR3 region is CASSLEASGGPLETQYF. CDR3 coding DNA: TGTGCCAGCAGCTTAGAGGCTAGCGGGGGCCCCTTAGAGACCCAGTACTTC.

This clonotype occurred many times. The chain uses TRBV19 and TRBJ1-1; D might be TRBD1 (5 bases). The ends were cut back, 4 bases at V and 1 base at J, with 7 bases in the middle. The germline CDR1 and CDR2 sequences are LNHDA and SQIVND (reference sequence). The CDR3 sequence is 13 residues long. The DNA of the CDR3 is TGTGCCAGTAGTACCGGGGCGAACACTGAAGCTTTCTTT. Protein product: CASSTGANTEAFF.

This chain joins TRBV14 and TRBJ1-5; 10 nucleotides agree with TRBD1. The CDR3 is 14 amino acids. The V gene end was trimmed by 4 bases and the J gene end by 8 bases; junction bases not matched to a gene: 5. In germline, CDR1 is SGHDN, CDR2 FVKESK. CDR3 sequence (DNA): TGTGCCAGCAGCCTGACCGGGACAGGGGAGCCCCAGCATTTT. Its protein product is CASSLTGTGEPQHF.

This clonotype was recorded many times. The genes are TRBV29-1 and TRBJ2-7; D tentatively fits TRBD1 or TRBD2 (5 bases each). V was clipped by 4 bases and J by 6 bases, with 19 bases between them. This CDR3 region has 14 residues. Germline values: CDR1 SQVTM, CDR2 ANQGSEA. The CDR3 nucleotides read TGCAGCGTTGGGGCCCAGGGTTTTGGGACCGAGCAGTACTTC. This sequence encodes CSVGAQGFGTEQYF.

This clonotype was recorded a few times. V gene TRBV11-3 combines with J gene TRBJ2-5; 9 nucleotides agree with TRBD1. Germline V CDR1 and CDR2: SGHNT, YENEEA. J was trimmed by 4 bases and V by 4 bases; bases with no gene match: 7. The CDR3 loop spans 15 amino acids. The CDR3 region is CASSSLGQGTETQYF. The CDR3 nucleotides read TGTGCCAGCAGCTCTCTTGGACAGGGGACAGAGACCCAGTACTTC.

V and J are TRBV11-3 and TRBJ2-5; 8 bases align to TRBD2. V gave up 2 bases and J gave up 1 base; unmatched junction bases: 6. This CDR3 is 16 amino acids long. Germline lookup yields CDR1 SGHNT and CDR2 YENEEA. The CDR3 is CASSLIRLAGQETQYF. CDR3 DNA: TGTGCCAGCAGCTTAATCCGGCTAGCGGGCCAAGAGACCCAGTACTTC. Using reference TRBV11-3 and TRBJ2-5 for the parts outside the CDR3, the full variable domain is EAGVVQSPRYKIIEKKQPVAFWCNPISGHNTLYWYLQNLGQGPELLIRYENEEAVDDSQLPKDRFSAERLKGVDSTLKIQPAELGDSAVYLCASSLIRLAGQETQYFGPGTRLLVL.

The rearrangement joins TRBV5-1 to TRBJ1-5; TRBD1 matches at 7 bases. The CDR3 is 13 amino acids. Germline V lookup: CDR1 SGHRS, CDR2 YFSETQ. J was trimmed by 6 bases and V by 6 bases; bases with no gene match: 6. CDR3 DNA sequence: TGCGCCAGCAAAGCAGGGGGTAGTCAGCCCCAGCATTTT. Residues: CASKAGGSQPQHF. The variable domain in full, with the rest retrieved from reference TRBV5-1 and TRBJ1-5, is KAGVTQTPRYLIKTRGQQVTLSCSPISGHRSVSWYQQTPGQGLQFLFEYFSETQRNKGNFPGRFSGRQFSNSRSEMNVSTLELGDSALYLCASKAGGSQPQHFGDGTRLSIL.

Ten or more counts support this clonotype. The V gene is TRBV10-1, the J gene TRBJ1-5; D ambiguous. V shed 0 bases and J shed 5 bases, with 5 bases lying between them. CDR1 is WNHNN and CDR2 is SYGVQD in the germline V gene (reference sequence). The CDR3 is made up of 13 amino acids. The CDR3 DNA reads as TGCGCCAGCAGTGAGTCGGGTTATCAGCCCCAGCATTTT. Its protein is CASSESGYQPQHF.

V and J are TRBV12-3 or TRBV12-4 and TRBJ2-5; D tentatively fits TRBD1 or TRBD2 (5 bases each). V lost 6 bases, J lost 9 bases, and 17 bases lay in between. CDR3 length: 13 amino acids. The CDR3 region is CASRDGTPIPQYF. In DNA form, the CDR3 reads TGTGCCAGCAGGGACGGGACCCCAATACCCCAGTACTTC.

This clonotype was found many times. The genes are TRBV29-1 and TRBJ2-7; D gene uncertain. This CDR3 region has 13 residues. CDR1 and CDR2 from the germline V gene are SQVTM and ANQGSEA. The CDR3 reads CSVDGRSRYEQYF. CDR3 in DNA: TGCAGTGTGGATGGGCGGAGCCGATACGAGCAGTACTTC.

There are a few counts of this clonotype. V gene TRBV19 combines with J gene TRBJ2-5; TRBD1 agrees at 9 bases. The CDR3 extends over 15 amino acids. Germline CDR1 LNHDA, CDR2 SQIVND (reference sequence). With 4 bases clipped from V and 4 bases from J, the junction kept 7 bases outside the gene matches. The CDR3 is CASSNPGQGLETQYF. The CDR3 DNA follows: TGTGCCAGTAGTAATCCGGGACAGGGATTAGAGACCCAGTACTTC.

The chain couples TRBV10-3 to TRBJ1-2; 11 bases match TRBD1. Germline CDR1 and CDR2: ENHRY and SYGVKD. The CDR3 consists of 14 residues. J gave up 2 bases and V 7 bases, and 3 bases lay outside the gene matches. CDR3 DNA sequence: TGTGCCATCAAAGGGACAGGGGGGAACTATGGCTACACCTTC. This codes for CAIKGTGGNYGYTF.

This clonotype was recorded at least ten times. V and J are TRBV7-2 and TRBJ2-7, with D hard to call. Germline V gene data show CDR1 as SGHTA and CDR2 as FQGNSA. The CDR3 spans 13 residues. With 2 bases removed from V and 5 bases from J, the gap between germline ends came to 10 bases. The CDR3 spells CASSLRETNEQYF. Here the CDR3 DNA reads TGTGCCAGCAGCTTAAGGGAAACCAACGAGCAGTACTTC.

This clonotype came up many times. This chain uses TRBV2 with TRBJ1-1; 9 positions match TRBD1. The germline V gene encodes CDR1 SNHLY and CDR2 FYNNEI. The CDR3 has 12 amino acids. Germline trimming cut 8 bases from V and 4 bases from J; bases unmatched to any gene: 2. The CDR3 is CASSGQGTEAFF. The CDR3 DNA reads as TGTGCCAGCTCGGGACAGGGCACTGAAGCTTTCTTT.

This clonotype was observed a handful of times. This rearrangement joins TRBV7-2 to TRBJ2-7; 7 bases line up with TRBD2. The junction had 8 bases not matched to a gene; V was cut back by 5 bases and J by 4 bases. The V gene's germline CDR1 is SGHTA and CDR2 FQGNSA. This CDR3 is built from 14 residues. CDR3 DNA: TGTGCCAGCAGCCCTTGTCGGGGGGTTTACGAGCAGTACTTC. Translation: CASSPCRGVYEQYF.

A word on this clonotype: A much larger clonotype is one base distant, so this may be a read error. V usage is TRBV20-1 and J usage is TRBJ1-3; no definite D call. This CDR3 comprises 13 residues. V gave up 3 bases and J gave up 2 bases, with 8 bases separating them. CDR1 is DFQATT, CDR2 SNEGSKA, per germline (reference sequence). The CDR3 DNA reads TGCAGTGCTAGTGTAGGGACTGGAAACACCATATATTTT. Protein: CSASVGTGNTIYF.

This clonotype appeared once. The gene calls are TRBV12-3 or TRBV12-4 and TRBJ2-2, with D perhaps matching TRBD1 or TRBD2 (5 bases each). The CDR3 has 15 amino acids. Trimming took off 7 bases at V and 4 bases at J, with 16 bases between the two ends. CDR3 sequence reads: CASTDLSGGTGELFF. The CDR3 nucleotides read TGTGCCAGCACCGATCTAAGTGGGGGCACCGGGGAGCTGTTTTTT.

The chain recombines TRBV11-2 with TRBJ2-2, with D perhaps TRBD2 (6 bases). The V and J ends lost 5 bases and 4 bases respectively, with 11 bases between them. The CDR3 contains 14 residues. The V gene's germline CDR1 is SGHAT and CDR2 FQNNGV. Here the CDR3 reads CASSDAGLTGELFF. CDR3 nucleotide sequence: TGTGCCAGCAGCGACGCGGGGCTCACCGGGGAGCTGTTTTTT.

This clonotype was seen many times. This rearrangement joins TRBV2 to TRBJ1-6; a possible D gene is TRBD1 (5 bases). Looked up from germline, CDR1 is SNHLY and CDR2 is FYNNEI. The germline V and J ends were trimmed by 3 bases and 5 bases, with 8 bases remaining between them. The CDR3 spans 14 residues. CDR3 sequence: CASSDSGHNSPLHF. The CDR3 DNA reads TGTGCCAGCAGTGATTCAGGGCATAATTCACCCCTCCACTTT.

This clonotype has at least ten counts. For the CDR3, the DNA is TGTGCCAGCAGCGCGAGGACTCACCACGAGGGGGAAAAACTGTTTTTT. Residues: CASSARTHHEGEKLFF. The chain has TRBV7-3 and TRBJ1-4; tentative D call: TRBD1 (5 bases). The CDR3 is made up of 16 amino acids. From germline, CDR1 is SGHTA and CDR2 FQGTGA. V was pared by 5 bases and J by 8 bases, with 21 bases between. Full variable domain (rest looked up from reference TRBV7-3 and TRBJ1-4): GAGVSQTPSNKVTEKGKYVELRCDPISGHTALYWYRQSLGQGPEFLIYFQGTGAADDSGLPNDRFFAVRPEGSVSTLKIQRTERGDSAVYLCASSARTHHEGEKLFFGSGTQLSVL.

The sample holds a few counts of this clonotype. DNA for the CDR3: TGTGCCAGCGAGACTGCTAGGTCGGAGACCCAGTACTTC. Encoded protein: CASETARSETQYF. The chain joins TRBV7-8 to TRBJ2-7; D remains unclear. With the DNA end fitting TRBJ2-5 better, the J assignment may be wrong. Per the germline V gene, CDR1 is SGHVS and CDR2 is FQNEAQ. The CDR3 runs to 13 residues.

The gene calls are TRBV29-1 and TRBJ2-7; D might be TRBD2 (7 bases). Germline CDR1 SQVTM, CDR2 ANQGSEA. The CDR3 covers 17 residues. V dropped 5 bases and J dropped 2 bases, with 25 bases sitting between them. The CDR3: CSVRGALSGGTTYEQYF. The CDR3 nucleotides read TGCAGCGTTCGGGGGGCCTTAAGCGGCGGGACGACCTACGAGCAGTACTTC.

The chain has TRBV19 and TRBJ2-7; the match to TRBD1 covers 9 bases. J lost 0 bases, V lost 3 bases, and 12 bases had no gene match. Germline V gene data show CDR1 as LNHDA and CDR2 as SQIVND (reference sequence). The length of the CDR3 is 18 residues. CDR3 bases: TGTGCCAGTAGTATTCGCCGGACAGGGGACTCCATCTCCTACGAGCAGTACTTC. The encoded protein is CASSIRRTGDSISYEQYF.

This clonotype was seen more than once but under ten times. The chain joins TRBV14 to TRBJ1-3; possibly TRBD1 for D (5 bases). Germline V gene lookup returns CDR1 SGHDN and CDR2 FVKESK. This CDR3 is built from 15 residues. Trimming took 3 bases from V and 0 from J, leaving 9 bases between them. This chain's CDR3 is CASSHGQISGNTIYF. For the CDR3, the DNA is TGTGCCAGCAGCCACGGACAAATCTCTGGAAACACCATATATTTT.